The clone carrying this T cell receptor beta chain was counted at least ten times. Antigen: not known. Trimming pared 2 bases from V and 3 bases from J, leaving 11 bases between. Germline-derived CDR1 and CDR2 are MNHEY and SVGAGI. This CDR3 contains 14 residues. Amplification used 60 Vbeta primers and 13 Jbeta primers. Sequencing used immunoSEQ multiplex PCR; TCRdb keeps in-frame clones, though not all of them. The sample yields about 140,000 clones, roughly three quarters seen once. The sample originates from a study of cytomegalovirus exposure and HLA in healthy donors. Study at large: Assignment to the Caucasian-associated ancestry cluster applied to approximately 79% of the approximately 390 genotyped donors.

General study results and limits: Later analysis showed TCR association rates varying by HLA locus, highest for DRB1 and lowest for HLA-C. TRBV6-2, TRBV6-3 and other indistinguishable V segments were excluded.

The TCR originated in a man aged 18 to 30 in good health and CMV-seronegative. This chain connects TRBV6-5 to TRBJ2-7; TRBD1 might be the D (5 bases). The sequenced sample was PBMCs. CDR3 bases: TGTGCCAGCAGTTACGATAGACAGCTCTACGAGCAGTACTTC. Its protein product is CASSYDRQLYEQYF.